A single sample is the source of the 24 T cell receptor beta chains below, sequenced in a study of control samples from healthy donors and cancer patients. Method: immunoSEQ multiplex PCR; TCRdb's copy keeps in-frame clones and lacks some. The table lists 120,000 or so clones, about 89% of them singletons, with about 2.7% in the top ten. Sequenced input: blood. The receptors shown here come from a man aged 55 to 70 in good health.

This sequence joins TRBV3-1 (or the pseudogene TRBV3-2) and TRBJ2-3; 8 bases are shared with TRBD2. Germline lookup yields CDR1 LGHDT and CDR2 YNNKEL (reference sequence). With V trimmed by 1 base and J by 4 bases, 1 base remained unmatched. This CDR3 region has 14 residues. The chain's CDR3 is CASSQVAGSDTQYF. In DNA form, the CDR3 reads TGTGCCAGCAGCCAAGTAGCGGGGTCAGATACGCAGTATTTT.

This chain links TRBV10-3 with TRBJ1-1, with D unresolved. Trimming took off 2 bases at V and 1 base at J, with 11 bases between the two ends. CDR3 length: 15 amino acids. Germline CDR1 reads ENHRY; CDR2 reads SYGVKD. CDR3 sequence reads: CAISESGLGNTEAFF. The CDR3 DNA reads as TGTGCCATCAGTGAGAGCGGATTAGGGAACACTGAAGCTTTCTTT.

Turning to this clone: One end of the junction is discordant with germline, which a read error may explain. The J gene is TRBJ2-1, the V gene TRBV7-2; TRBD2 matches at 13 bases. The CDR3 is made up of 16 amino acids. Looked up from germline, CDR1 is SGHTA and CDR2 is FQGNSA. Here the CDR3 DNA reads TGTGCCAGCAGATTAGGGGGGACTAGCGGGAAGGGTGAGCAGTTCTTC. It translates to CASRLGGTSGKGEQFF.

The V gene is TRBV13, the J gene TRBJ2-1; 11 bases fit TRBD1. Germline V gives CDR1 PRHDT, CDR2 FYEKMQ (reference sequence). The length of the CDR3 is 19 residues. The V gene end was trimmed by 3 bases and the J gene end by 3 bases; junction bases not matched to a gene: 13. CDR3 bases: TGTGCCAGCAGCTTCTATGGGAAAACGGGACAGGGGGTCTACAATGAGCAGTTCTTC. Translating it yields CASSFYGKTGQGVYNEQFF.

The chain has TRBV15 and TRBJ2-2; either TRBD1 or TRBD2 may supply D (5 bases each). Trimming removed 3 bases at V and 5 bases at J, with 19 bases between. This CDR3 spans 17 amino acids. The germline V gene has CDR1 LNHNV and CDR2 YYDKDF (reference sequence). The CDR3 reads CATSSTNIPGRTGELFF. Written as DNA, the CDR3 is TGTGCCACCAGCAGTACAAATATTCCAGGGAGAACCGGGGAGCTGTTTTTT.

The chain has TRBV3-1 (or the pseudogene TRBV3-2) and TRBJ2-1; 11 bases agree with TRBD2. The CDR3 runs to 15 residues. Germline V gene data show CDR1 as LGHDT and CDR2 as YNNKEL (reference sequence). V trimming: 6 bases; J trimming: 7 bases; junction bases outside the gene matches: 8. The CDR3 region is CASSPGTSGRNEQFF. The CDR3 DNA reads as TGTGCCAGCAGTCCCGGGACTAGCGGAAGGAATGAGCAGTTCTTC.

V and J are TRBV14 and TRBJ1-3; D might be TRBD1 (5 bases). This CDR3 is 16 amino acids long. Germline-derived CDR1 and CDR2 are SGHDN and FVKESK. Trimming stripped 3 bases from V and 0 bases from J, with 12 bases between. The CDR3 region is CASSQRGWYSGNTIYF. The CDR3 bases are TGTGCCAGCAGCCAGAGGGGCTGGTACTCTGGAAACACCATATATTTT.

This clone has only one observation. The V call is TRBV2, the J call TRBJ2-7; no firm D call. In germline, CDR1 is SNHLY, CDR2 FYNNEI. V was cut by 9 bases and J by 2 bases, with 20 bases left in between. This CDR3 has 15 residues. The DNA of the CDR3 is TGTGCCAGTCGTTATCGGGCCCGAACAACCTACGAGCAGTACTTC. The encoded protein is CASRYRARTTYEQYF.

This rearrangement joins TRBV21-1 to TRBJ1-5. TRBV21-1 is a listed pseudogene. There are 16 residues in the CDR3. The CDR3 sequence is CASSKAAGGENQPQHF. The DNA of the CDR3 is TGTGCCAGCAGCAAAGCCGCGGGAGGTGAAAATCAGCCCCAGCATTTT.

V usage is TRBV28 and J usage is TRBJ1-5; D ambiguous. The V and J ends lost 2 bases and 8 bases respectively, with 7 bases between them. Germline V gene lookup returns CDR1 MDHEN and CDR2 SYDVKM. The CDR3 spans 12 residues. CDR3 nucleotides: TGTGCCAGCAGTTTAAAGGGTAAGCCCCAGCATTTT. Protein product: CASSLKGKPQHF.

This clone was counted a single time. CDR3 nucleotides: TGTGCCAGCAGTCTTCTTTCGGAGAACACTGAAGCTTTCTTT. Its protein is CASSLLSENTEAFF. The chain employs TRBV28 and TRBJ1-1; D unclear. The V gene lost 5 bases and the J gene lost 1 base, with 11 bases spanning the gap. The CDR3 covers 14 residues. Germline V gene data show CDR1 as MDHEN and CDR2 as SYDVKM.

This chain connects TRBV12-3 or TRBV12-4 to TRBJ1-5; D is undetermined. Trimming stripped 4 bases from V and 1 base from J, with 2 bases between. The length of the CDR3 is 12 residues. The CDR3 reads CASSWSNQPQHF. CDR3 sequence (DNA): TGTGCCAGCAGTTGGAGCAATCAGCCCCAGCATTTT.

The chain links TRBV5-3 to TRBJ2-1; D is perhaps TRBD2 (7 bases). TRBV5-3 is sorted into the ORF group, with uncertain function. The CDR3 is made up of 16 amino acids. V was pared by 6 bases and J by 8 bases, with 24 bases between. The CDR3: CARKKRGGDFVDEQFF. In nucleotides, the CDR3 is TGTGCCAGAAAGAAGAGGGGGGGCGATTTTGTGGATGAGCAGTTCTTC.

The CDR3 reads CAINQYSGNTIYF. Here the CDR3 DNA reads TGTGCCATCAATCAGTACTCTGGAAACACCATATATTTT. This chain joins TRBV6-5 and TRBJ1-3; D gene unclear. Germline assignment: CDR1 MNHEY and CDR2 SVGAGI. Trimming left V 10 bases short and J 0 bases short, with 10 bases between. The CDR3 loop spans 13 amino acids.

The genes are TRBV5-1 and TRBJ2-3; tentative D call: TRBD1 (5 bases). Per the germline V gene, CDR1 is SGHRS and CDR2 is YFSETQ. The CDR3 covers 14 residues. V was shortened by 3 bases and J by 6 bases, with 14 bases between the two germline ends. The CDR3 DNA sequence: TGCGCCAGCAGCTGGAACGACAGCCCCGATACGCAGTATTTT. Protein product: CASSWNDSPDTQYF.

The chain has TRBV4-2 and TRBJ2-2; 13 bases match TRBD2. The V and J ends lost 0 bases and 7 bases, in that order; junction bases with no gene match: 11. This CDR3 is built from 19 residues. Germline assignment: CDR1 LGHNA and CDR2 YNFKEQ. CDR3: CASSQERGGLAGFGGELFF. The CDR3, as DNA: TGTGCCAGCAGCCAAGAACGAGGGGGACTAGCGGGGTTCGGCGGGGAGCTGTTTTTT.

The rearrangement uses TRBV10-2 and TRBJ2-5; D is perhaps TRBD1 or TRBD2 (5 bases each). CDR3 size: 15 residues. Germline CDR1 is WSHSY and CDR2 is SAAADI. Trimming left V 0 bases short and J 1 base short, with 9 bases between. CDR3 bases: TGCGCCAGCAGTGAGTCGGCGAGGGGCCAAGAGACCCAGTACTTC. Residues: CASSESARGQETQYF.

The rearrangement joins TRBV4-3 to TRBJ2-6; 11 bases fit TRBD1. CDR3 length: 17 residues. The V segment lost 3 bases and the J segment 2 bases; nucleotides outside the gene matches: 3. The germline V gene encodes CDR1 LGHNA and CDR2 YSLEER. CDR3 coding DNA: TGCGCCAGCAGCCAGGGACAGGGGGTGGCTGGGGCCAACGTCCTGACTTTC. Translation gives CASSQGQGVAGANVLTF.

CDR3 DNA sequence: TGTGCCAGCAGCCCCGGAGGGGGGTGGCGGGAGGGCTACACCTTC. The encoded protein is CASSPGGGWREGYTF. V and J are TRBV28 and TRBJ1-2, with D maybe TRBD1 (6 bases). CDR1 and CDR2 (germline): MDHEN, SYDVKM. The CDR3 is made up of 15 amino acids. The germline V and J ends were trimmed by 6 bases and 8 bases, with 22 bases remaining between them.

The chain recombines TRBV2 with TRBJ1-3, with D hard to call. V was cut by 7 bases and J by 7 bases, with 20 bases left in between. The germline CDR1 and CDR2 sequences are SNHLY and FYNNEI. This CDR3 spans 15 amino acids. The CDR3 loop reads CASNPSSASVNTIYF. In nucleotides, the CDR3 is TGTGCCAGCAACCCGTCCTCTGCCTCGGTGAACACCATATATTTT.

This rearrangement joins TRBV5-1 to TRBJ1-3; D perhaps matches TRBD1 (5 bases). With 3 bases removed from V and 2 bases from J, the gap between germline ends came to 15 bases. Germline assignment: CDR1 SGHRS and CDR2 YFSETQ. CDR3 length: 16 amino acids. This CDR3 is CASSSRPGTAGNTIYF. The CDR3 bases are TGCGCCAGCAGCTCGAGGCCCGGGACCGCTGGAAACACCATATATTTT.

The rearrangement links TRBV28 to TRBJ2-1, with TRBD1 as a possible D gene (6 bases). CDR1 MDHEN and CDR2 SYDVKM come from the germline V gene. The CDR3 has 15 amino acids. Trimming shortened V by 4 bases and J by 5 bases, and 15 bases separated the two germline ends. The CDR3 DNA follows: TGTGCCAGCAGTTCCTTTCGACAGGTAGACAATGAGCAGTTCTTC. The encoded protein is CASSSFRQVDNEQFF.

This chain links TRBV7-2 with TRBJ1-1, with a tentative D call TRBD1 (5 bases). V dropped 1 base and J dropped 7 bases, with 10 bases sitting between them. From germline, CDR1 is SGHTA and CDR2 FQGNSA. This CDR3 has 13 residues. The CDR3 loop is CASSLEGVDEAFF. Here the CDR3 DNA reads TGTGCCAGCAGCTTAGAAGGGGTAGATGAAGCTTTCTTT.

The V and J genes are TRBV19 and TRBJ1-6; D not resolved. The CDR3 loop spans 12 amino acids. V was shortened by 3 bases and J by 9 bases, with 6 bases between the two germline ends. CDR1 LNHDA and CDR2 SQIVND come from the germline V gene (reference sequence). This CDR3 reads CASSMTLSPLHF. The CDR3 DNA follows: TGTGCCAGTAGTATGACCCTTTCACCCCTCCACTTT.